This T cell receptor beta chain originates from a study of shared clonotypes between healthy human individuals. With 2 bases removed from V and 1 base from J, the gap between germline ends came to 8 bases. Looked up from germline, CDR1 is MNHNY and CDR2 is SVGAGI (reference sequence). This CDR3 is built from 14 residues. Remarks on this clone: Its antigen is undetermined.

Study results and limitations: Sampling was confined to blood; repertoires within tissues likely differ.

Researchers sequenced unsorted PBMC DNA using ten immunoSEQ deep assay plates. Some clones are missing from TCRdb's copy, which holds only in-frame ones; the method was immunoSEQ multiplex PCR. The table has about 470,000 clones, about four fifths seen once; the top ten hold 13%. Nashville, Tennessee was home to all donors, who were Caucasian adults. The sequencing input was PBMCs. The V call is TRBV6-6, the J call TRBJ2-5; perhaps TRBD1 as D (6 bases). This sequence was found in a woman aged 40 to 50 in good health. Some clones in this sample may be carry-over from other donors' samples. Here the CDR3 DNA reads TGTGCCAGCAGTTACCAGGGGATCCAAGAGACCCAGTACTTC. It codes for CASSYQGIQETQYF.